This T cell receptor (beta chain) was sequenced for a study of identical twins. The V end lost 7 bases, the J end lost 4 bases, and 14 bases lay between the germline ends. The germline gives CDR1 SGHDT, CDR2 YYEEEE. The length of the CDR3 is 14 residues. TCRdb recomputed calls from the 5' RACE reads with MiXCR, one row per CDR3 protein. The data hold approximately 250,000 distinct CDR3 sequences, with about 6.7% observed a single time. The sample was also linked to a second study, of T cells expressing NK-cell markers.

The rearrangement uses TRBV5-6 and TRBJ2-2; D might be TRBD2 (7 bases). This receptor was obtained from a woman aged 18 to 35 in good health. The sample was CD8+ T cells sorted from blood. The CDR3 is CASSLGGLTGELFF. The DNA for the CDR3 is TGTGCCAGCTCCCTCGGGGGGCTCACCGGGGAGCTGTTTTTT.